This TCR beta chain stems from a study of shared clonotypes between healthy human individuals. Sequencing used immunoSEQ multiplex PCR; TCRdb keeps in-frame clones, though not all of them. In the table there are over 2 million clones, roughly 95% of which are singletons. Germline loops: CDR1 SGHRS, CDR2 YFSETQ. The CDR3 runs 17 residues. After removal of 4 bases from V and 1 base from J, the junction contained 8 bases not matched to a gene. The chain has TRBV5-1 and TRBJ1-1; 12 bases fit TRBD1. The sequenced material came from naive CD4+ T cells sorted from blood. The subset denotes: CD45RA+ positively selected. This clonotype originated in a man in his late teens or twenties in good health. CDR3 residues: CASSLGQGAKPNTEAFF. The DNA for the CDR3 is TGCGCCAGCAGCCTGGGACAGGGGGCGAAACCGAACACTGAAGCTTTCTTT.